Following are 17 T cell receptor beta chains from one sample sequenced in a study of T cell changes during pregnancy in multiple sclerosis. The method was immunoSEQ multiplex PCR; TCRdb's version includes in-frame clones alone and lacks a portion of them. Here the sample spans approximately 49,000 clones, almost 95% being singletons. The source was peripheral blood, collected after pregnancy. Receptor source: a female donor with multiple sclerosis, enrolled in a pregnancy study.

As DNA, the CDR3 is TGTGCCAGCAGCTTAGTCGGGGGTGGGTTCAATTCACCCCTCCACTTT. It is translated as CASSLVGGGFNSPLHF. The chain has TRBV7-2 and TRBJ1-6; a weak D match, TRBD1 (5 bases). V lost 1 base, J lost 7 bases, and 14 bases lay in between. CDR1 is SGHTA and CDR2 is FQGNSA in the germline V gene. The CDR3 extends over 16 amino acids.

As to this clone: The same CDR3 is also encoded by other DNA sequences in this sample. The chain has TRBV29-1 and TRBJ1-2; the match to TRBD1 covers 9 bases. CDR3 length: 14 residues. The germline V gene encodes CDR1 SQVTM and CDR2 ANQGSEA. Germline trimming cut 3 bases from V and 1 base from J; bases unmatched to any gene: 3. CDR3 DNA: TGCAGCGTTGAGGGGACAGGGCTTAACTATGGCTACACCTTC. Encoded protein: CSVEGTGLNYGYTF. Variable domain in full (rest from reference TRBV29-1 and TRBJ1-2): SAVISQKPSRDICQRGTSLTIQCQVDSQVTMMFWYRQQPGQSLTLIATANQGSEATYESGFVIDKFPISRPNLTFSTLTVSNMSPEDSSIYLCSVEGTGLNYGYTFGSGTRLTVV.

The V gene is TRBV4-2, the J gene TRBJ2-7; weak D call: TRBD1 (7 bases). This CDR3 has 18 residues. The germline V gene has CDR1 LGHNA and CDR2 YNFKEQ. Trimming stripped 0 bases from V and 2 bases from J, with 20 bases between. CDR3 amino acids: CASSQDPQGDSTTYEQYF. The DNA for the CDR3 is TGTGCCAGCAGCCAAGATCCCCAGGGGGACTCTACGACCTACGAGCAGTACTTC.

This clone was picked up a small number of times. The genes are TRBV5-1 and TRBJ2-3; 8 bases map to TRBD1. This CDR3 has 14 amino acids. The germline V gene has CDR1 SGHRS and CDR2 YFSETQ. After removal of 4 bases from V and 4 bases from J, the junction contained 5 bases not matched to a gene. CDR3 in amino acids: CASSQDRVPDTQYF. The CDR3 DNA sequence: TGCGCCAGCAGCCAGGACAGGGTTCCAGATACGCAGTATTTT.

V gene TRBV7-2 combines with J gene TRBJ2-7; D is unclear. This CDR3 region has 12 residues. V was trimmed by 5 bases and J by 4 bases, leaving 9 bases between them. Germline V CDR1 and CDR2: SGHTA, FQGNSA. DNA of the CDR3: TGTGCCAGCAGCACCAACGGGTACGAGCAGTACTTC. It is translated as CASSTNGYEQYF.

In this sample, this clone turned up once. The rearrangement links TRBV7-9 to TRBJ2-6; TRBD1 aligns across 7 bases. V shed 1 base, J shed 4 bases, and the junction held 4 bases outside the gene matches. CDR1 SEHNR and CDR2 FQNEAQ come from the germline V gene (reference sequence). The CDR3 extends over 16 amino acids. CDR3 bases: TGTGCCAGCAGCTTAGAGAGGGGGCGCGGGGCCAACGTCCTGACTTTC. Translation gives CASSLERGRGANVLTF.

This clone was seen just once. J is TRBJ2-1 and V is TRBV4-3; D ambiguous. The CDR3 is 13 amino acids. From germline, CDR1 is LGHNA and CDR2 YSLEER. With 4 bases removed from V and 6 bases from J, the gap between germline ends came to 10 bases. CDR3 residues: CASSLYPGNEQFF. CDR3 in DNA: TGCGCCAGCAGCCTCTACCCGGGCAATGAGCAGTTCTTC.

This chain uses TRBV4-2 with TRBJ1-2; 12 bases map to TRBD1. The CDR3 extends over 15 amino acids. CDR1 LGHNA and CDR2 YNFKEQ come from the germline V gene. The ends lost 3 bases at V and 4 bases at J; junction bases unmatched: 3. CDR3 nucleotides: TGTGCCAGCAGCCAGGGGACAGGGGGCATCTATGGCTACACCTTC. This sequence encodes CASSQGTGGIYGYTF.

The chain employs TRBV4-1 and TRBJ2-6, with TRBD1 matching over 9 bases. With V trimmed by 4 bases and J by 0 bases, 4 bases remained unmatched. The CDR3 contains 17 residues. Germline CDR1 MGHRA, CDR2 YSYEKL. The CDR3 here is CASSRDRASSGANVLTF. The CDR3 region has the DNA TGCGCCAGCAGCCGGGACAGGGCAAGCTCTGGGGCCAACGTCCTGACTTTC.

The CDR3 DNA is TGCGCCAGCAGCTTGATCGGGAGTTCTAACTATGGCTACACCTTC. It translates to CASSLIGSSNYGYTF. V gene TRBV5-1 combines with J gene TRBJ1-2, with no clear D. The ends were cut back, 1 base at V and 0 bases at J, with 10 bases in the middle. The CDR3 contains 15 residues. The germline CDR1 and CDR2 sequences are SGHRS and YFSETQ. Full variable domain (outside the CDR3, taken from reference TRBV5-1 and TRBJ1-2): KAGVTQTPRYLIKTRGQQVTLSCSPISGHRSVSWYQQTPGQGLQFLFEYFSETQRNKGNFPGRFSGRQFSNSRSEMNVSTLELGDSALYLCASSLIGSSNYGYTFGSGTRLTVV.

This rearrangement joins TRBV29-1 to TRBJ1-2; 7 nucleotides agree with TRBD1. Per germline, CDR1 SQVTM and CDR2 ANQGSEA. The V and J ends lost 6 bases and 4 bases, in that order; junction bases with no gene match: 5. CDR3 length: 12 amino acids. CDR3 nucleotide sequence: TGCAGCGTACAGACAGGGTCCTATGGCTACACCTTC. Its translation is CSVQTGSYGYTF.

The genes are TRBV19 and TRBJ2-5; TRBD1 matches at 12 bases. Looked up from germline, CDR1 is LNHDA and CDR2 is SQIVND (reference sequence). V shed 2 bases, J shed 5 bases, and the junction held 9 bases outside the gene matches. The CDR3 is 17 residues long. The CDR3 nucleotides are TGTGCCAGTAGTATATCCGGGACAGGGGGCGCACTGGAGACCCAGTACTTC. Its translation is CASSISGTGGALETQYF.

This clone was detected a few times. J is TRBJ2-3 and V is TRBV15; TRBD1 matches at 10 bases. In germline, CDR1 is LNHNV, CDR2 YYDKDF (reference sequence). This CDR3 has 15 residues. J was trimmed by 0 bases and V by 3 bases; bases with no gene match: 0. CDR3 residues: CATSRDRGSTDTQYF. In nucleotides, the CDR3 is TGTGCCACCAGCAGGGACAGGGGGAGCACAGATACGCAGTATTTT.

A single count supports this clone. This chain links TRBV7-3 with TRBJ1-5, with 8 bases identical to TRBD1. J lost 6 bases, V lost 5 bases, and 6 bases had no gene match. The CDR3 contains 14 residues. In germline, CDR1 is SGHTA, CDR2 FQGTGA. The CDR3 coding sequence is TGTGCCAGCAGCCCTCAGGGGGCGGCTCAGCCCCAGCATTTT. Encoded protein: CASSPQGAAQPQHF.

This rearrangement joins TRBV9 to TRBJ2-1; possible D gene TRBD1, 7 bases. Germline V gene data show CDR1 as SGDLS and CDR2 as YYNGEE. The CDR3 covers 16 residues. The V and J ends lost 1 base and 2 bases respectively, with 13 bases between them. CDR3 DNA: TGTGCCAGCAGCGTAACCACAGGGGAGGCCTACAATGAGCAGTTCTTC. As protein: CASSVTTGEAYNEQFF.

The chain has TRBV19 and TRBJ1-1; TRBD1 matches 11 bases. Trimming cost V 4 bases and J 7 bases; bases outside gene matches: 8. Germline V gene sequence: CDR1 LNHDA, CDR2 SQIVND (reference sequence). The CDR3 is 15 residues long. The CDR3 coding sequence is TGTGCCAGTAGTACGTTCAGGACAGGGGGCTTTGAAGCTTTCTTT. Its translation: CASSTFRTGGFEAFF.

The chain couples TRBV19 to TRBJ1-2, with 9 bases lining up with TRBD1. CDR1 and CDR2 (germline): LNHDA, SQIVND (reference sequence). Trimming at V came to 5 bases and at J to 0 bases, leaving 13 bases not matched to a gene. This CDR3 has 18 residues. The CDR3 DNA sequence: TGTGCCAGTAGTTCCCTCGGACAGGGGCGTCAGGCTAACTATGGCTACACCTTC. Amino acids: CASSSLGQGRQANYGYTF.